This T cell receptor beta chain appears in the sequencing data of a study of Graves' ophthalmopathy and Graves' hyperthyroidism. CDR1 and CDR2 (germline): MDHEN, SYDVKM. This CDR3 has 17 residues. The germline V and J ends were trimmed by 5 bases and 5 bases, with 25 bases remaining between them. This clonotype was seen ten or more times. Amplification of the TCR beta CDR3 regions used RNA transcripts (as template). Second-round multiplex PCR came after a first-round RT-PCR that employed HTBI primers. TCRdb ran MiXCR on the multiplex PCR reads and lists one entry per CDR3 protein. The data contain 500,000 to 700,000 distinct CDR3 sequences, about a fifth of them singletons.

The source of this sequence is a woman aged 18 to 35 with stable Graves' hyperthyroidism. Some clones in this sample may be carry-over from other donors' samples. Sequencing input: peripheral blood. The V gene is TRBV28, the J gene TRBJ2-7, with D perhaps TRBD1 or TRBD2 (5 bases each). CDR3 sequence: CASSPIGRDGPHDEQYF. The CDR3 DNA is TGTGCCAGCAGTCCCATAGGCCGGGACGGACCCCACGACGAGCAGTACTTC.